This is a list of T cell receptor beta chains from one sample in a study of cytomegalovirus exposure and HLA in healthy donors. Generated by immunoSEQ multiplex PCR, the TCRdb table keeps only in-frame clones and is missing some. The table includes 120,000 to 150,000 clones, approximately 86% detected once. The sample was PBMCs. The receptors here all came from a man between 18 and 29 years old in good health and CMV-seropositive. Each CDR3 is given with its conserved first and last residue. D genes are given only for firm matches. Size values are once, few and many counts, or a class for expanded clones, and some rows have none.

abundance | j_gene | d_gene | v_gene | CDR3nt | CDR3aa
. | TRBJ2-7 | TRBD2 | TRBV6-1 | TGTGCCGCTCAGGGGGAACTAGCGGGAGGACACGAGCAGTACTTC | CAAQGELAGGHEQYF
. | TRBJ2-1 | TRBD2 | TRBV4-1 | TGCGCCAGCAGCCAAGATCAGAGGACTAGCGGGAGTAATGAGCAGTTCTTC | CASSQDQRTSGSNEQFF
. | TRBJ1-2 | . | TRBV7-9 | TGTGCCAGCAGCTTAGTAGGGAGGGCCTACTATGGCTACACCTTC | CASSLVGRAYYGYTF
once | TRBJ2-5 | . | TRBV30 | TGTGCCTGGAGTGGGGCCACATTAGAGACCCAGTACTTC | CAWSGATLETQYF
medium-sized | TRBJ1-2 | . | TRBV5-1 | TGCGCCAGCAGCTTGGAGCAGGCCCGCTATGGCTACACCTTC | CASSLEQARYGYTF
once | TRBJ2-7 | . | TRBV7-3 | TGTGCCAGCAGCTTATCACAGTTTTACGAGCAGTACTTC | CASSLSQFYEQYF
. | TRBJ1-4 | TRBD1 | TRBV25-1 | TGTGCCAGCAGTGAATGGGGACAGGGTGAAAAACTGTTTTTT | CASSEWGQGEKLFF
. | TRBJ1-4 | . | TRBV11-3 | TGTGCCAGCAGCTTCCGGGACTTTTCAACTAATGAAAAACTGTTTTTT | CASSFRDFSTNEKLFF
once | TRBJ1-2 | TRBD1 | TRBV7-9 | TGTGCCAGCAGCTTAGTGACGGGACAGGGGGCGCGGGGCTATGGCTACACCTTC | CASSLVTGQGARGYGYTF
. | TRBJ2-1 | . | TRBV7-9 | TGTGCCAGCAGCTTACCCCTGGCGCGGCCTTCCTACAATGAGCAGTTCTTC | CASSLPLARPSYNEQFF